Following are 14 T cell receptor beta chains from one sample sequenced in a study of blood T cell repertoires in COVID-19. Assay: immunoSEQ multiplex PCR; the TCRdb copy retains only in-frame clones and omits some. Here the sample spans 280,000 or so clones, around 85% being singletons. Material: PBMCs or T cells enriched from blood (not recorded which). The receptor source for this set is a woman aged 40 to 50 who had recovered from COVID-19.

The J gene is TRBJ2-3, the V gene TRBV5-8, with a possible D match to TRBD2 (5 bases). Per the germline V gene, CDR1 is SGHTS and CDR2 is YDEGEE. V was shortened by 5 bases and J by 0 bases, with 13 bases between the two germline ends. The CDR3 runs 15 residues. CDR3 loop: CASRFRELSTDTQYF. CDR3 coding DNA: TGTGCCAGCAGGTTCCGGGAATTAAGCACAGATACGCAGTATTTT. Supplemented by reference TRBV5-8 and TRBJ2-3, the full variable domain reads EAGVTQSPTHLIKTRGQQATLRCSPISGHTSVYWYQQALGLGLQFLLWYDEGEERNRGNFPPRFSGRQFPNYSSELNVNALELEDSALYLCASRFRELSTDTQYFGPGTRLTVL.

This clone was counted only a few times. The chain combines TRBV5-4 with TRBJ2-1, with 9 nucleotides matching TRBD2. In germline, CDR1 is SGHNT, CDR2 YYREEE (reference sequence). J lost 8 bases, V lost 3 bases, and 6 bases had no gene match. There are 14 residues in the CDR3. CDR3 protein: CASSSGTSFDEQFF. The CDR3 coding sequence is TGTGCCAGCAGCTCCGGGACTAGCTTCGATGAGCAGTTCTTC.

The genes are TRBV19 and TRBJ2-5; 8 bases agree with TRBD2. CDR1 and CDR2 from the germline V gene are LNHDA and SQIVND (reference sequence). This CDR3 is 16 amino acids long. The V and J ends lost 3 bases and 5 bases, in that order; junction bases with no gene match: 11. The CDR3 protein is CASSIWVAGRRETQYF. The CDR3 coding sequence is TGTGCCAGTAGTATCTGGGTAGCGGGACGGCGGGAGACCCAGTACTTC.

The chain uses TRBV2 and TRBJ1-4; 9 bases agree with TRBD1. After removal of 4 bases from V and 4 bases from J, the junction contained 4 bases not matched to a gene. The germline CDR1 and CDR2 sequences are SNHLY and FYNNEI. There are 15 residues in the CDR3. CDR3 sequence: CASSGGQGLNEKLFF. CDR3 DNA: TGTGCCAGCAGTGGGGGACAGGGCCTTAATGAAAAACTGTTTTTT.

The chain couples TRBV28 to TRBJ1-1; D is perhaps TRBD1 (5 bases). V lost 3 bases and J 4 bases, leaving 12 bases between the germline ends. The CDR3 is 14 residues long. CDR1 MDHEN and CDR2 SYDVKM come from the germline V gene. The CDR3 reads CASSFRVGGTEAFF. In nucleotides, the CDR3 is TGTGCCAGCAGTTTCAGGGTGGGTGGCACTGAAGCTTTCTTT.

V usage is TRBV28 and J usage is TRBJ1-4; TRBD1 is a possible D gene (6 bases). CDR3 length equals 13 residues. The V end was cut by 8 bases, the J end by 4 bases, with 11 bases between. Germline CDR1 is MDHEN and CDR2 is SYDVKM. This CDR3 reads CASQGGGNEKLFF. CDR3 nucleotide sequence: TGTGCCAGCCAGGGAGGGGGTAATGAAAAACTGTTTTTT. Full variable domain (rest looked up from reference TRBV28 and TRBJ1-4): DVKVTQSSRYLVKRTGEKVFLECVQDMDHENMFWYRQDPGLGLRLIYFSYDVKMKEKGDIPEGYSVSREKKERFSLILESASTNQTSMYLCASQGGGNEKLFFGSGTQLSVL.

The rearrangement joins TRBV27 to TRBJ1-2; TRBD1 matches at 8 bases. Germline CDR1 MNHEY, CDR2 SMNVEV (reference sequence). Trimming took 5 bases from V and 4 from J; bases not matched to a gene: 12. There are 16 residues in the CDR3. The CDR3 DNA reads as TGTGCCAGCAGTCCCTCTGTAGGACAGGGATCCTATGGCTACACCTTC. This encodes CASSPSVGQGSYGYTF.

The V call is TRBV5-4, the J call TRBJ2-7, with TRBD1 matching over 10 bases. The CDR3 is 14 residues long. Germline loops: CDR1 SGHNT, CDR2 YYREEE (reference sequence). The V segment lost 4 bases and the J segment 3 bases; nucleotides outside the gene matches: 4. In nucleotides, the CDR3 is TGTGCCAGCAGCCCGACAGGGGGCTACTACGAGCAGTACTTC. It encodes CASSPTGGYYEQYF.

This chain's CDR3 is CASSLVFSLLHRDHYEQYF. Here the CDR3 DNA reads TGTGCCAGCAGCTTAGTTTTCTCTCTCCTACACAGGGATCACTACGAGCAGTACTTC. The chain carries TRBV7-2 and TRBJ2-7, with D possibly being TRBD1 (6 bases). The CDR3 length is 19 residues. V shed 1 base and J shed 3 bases, with 25 bases lying between them. Germline lookup yields CDR1 SGHTA and CDR2 FQGNSA.

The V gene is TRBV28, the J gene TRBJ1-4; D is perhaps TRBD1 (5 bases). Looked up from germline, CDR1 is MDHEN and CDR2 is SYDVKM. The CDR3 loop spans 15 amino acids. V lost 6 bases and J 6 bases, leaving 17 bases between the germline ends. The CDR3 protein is CASSLPGGWHEKLFF. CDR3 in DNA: TGTGCCAGCAGCCTCCCGGGGGGGTGGCATGAAAAACTGTTTTTT.

CDR3 amino acids: CASREEANEKLFF. The CDR3, as DNA: TGTGCCAGCAGGGAGGAGGCTAATGAAAAACTGTTTTTT. V usage is TRBV28 and J usage is TRBJ1-4; no firm D call. The V and J ends lost 6 bases and 3 bases respectively, with 8 bases between them. CDR3 length: 13 residues. CDR1 and CDR2 from the germline V gene are MDHEN and SYDVKM.

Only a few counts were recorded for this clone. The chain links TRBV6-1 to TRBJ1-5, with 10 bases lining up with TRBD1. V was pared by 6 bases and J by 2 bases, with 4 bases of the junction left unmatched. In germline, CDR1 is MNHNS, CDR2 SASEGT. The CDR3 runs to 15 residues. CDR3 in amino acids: CASRSGTGGNQPQHF. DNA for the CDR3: TGTGCCAGCAGATCCGGGACAGGGGGCAATCAGCCCCAGCATTTT.

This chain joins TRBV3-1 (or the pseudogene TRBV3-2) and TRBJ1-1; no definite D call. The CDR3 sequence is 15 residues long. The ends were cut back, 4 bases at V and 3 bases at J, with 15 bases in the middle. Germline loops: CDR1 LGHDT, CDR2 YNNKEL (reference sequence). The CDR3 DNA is TGTGCCAGCAGCCGCTCCCGGAGGTGGGACACTGAAGCTTTCTTT. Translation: CASSRSRRWDTEAFF.

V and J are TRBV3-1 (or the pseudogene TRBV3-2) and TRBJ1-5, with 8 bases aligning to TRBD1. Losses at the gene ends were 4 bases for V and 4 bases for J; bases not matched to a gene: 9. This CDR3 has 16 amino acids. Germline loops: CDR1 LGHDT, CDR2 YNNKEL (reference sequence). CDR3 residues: CASSPRGTGINQPQHF. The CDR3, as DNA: TGTGCCAGCAGCCCGCGCGGGACAGGAATAAATCAGCCCCAGCATTTT.